This entry concerns a single T cell receptor (beta chain). Antigen unknown. The table came from immunoSEQ multiplex PCR; TCRdb's copy has only in-frame clones and leaves some out. The repertoire holds 30,000 or so clones, with roughly 90% as singletons. This entry belongs to a study of monozygotic twins with cystic fibrosis. Study-level findings and limits: Unrelated CF individuals shared fewer identical clonotypes than monozygotic CF twins. Age, concordance and disease severity did not associate with shared CDR3 numbers.

The CDR3 runs to 14 residues. V lost 2 bases, J lost 2 bases, and 8 bases lay in between. Germline assignment: CDR1 SGHNT and CDR2 YYREEE (reference sequence). The material sequenced was blood. V is TRBV5-4 and J is TRBJ2-4; perhaps TRBD2 as D (5 bases). This TCR was sampled from a girl aged 2-9 years with cystic fibrosis. This CDR3 is CASSFWESKNIQYF. In DNA, the CDR3 is TGTGCCAGCAGCTTTTGGGAGTCCAAAAACATTCAGTACTTC.